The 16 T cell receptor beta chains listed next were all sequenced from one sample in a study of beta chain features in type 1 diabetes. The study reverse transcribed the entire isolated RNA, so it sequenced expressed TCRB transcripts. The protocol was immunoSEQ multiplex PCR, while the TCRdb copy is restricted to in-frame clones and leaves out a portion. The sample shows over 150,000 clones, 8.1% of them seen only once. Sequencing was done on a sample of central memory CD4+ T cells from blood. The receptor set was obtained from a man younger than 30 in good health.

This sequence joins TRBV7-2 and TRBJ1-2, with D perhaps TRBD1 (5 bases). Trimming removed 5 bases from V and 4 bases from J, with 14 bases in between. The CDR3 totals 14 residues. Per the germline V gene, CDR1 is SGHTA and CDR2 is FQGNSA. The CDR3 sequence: CASSPRTTLYGYTF. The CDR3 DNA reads TGTGCCAGCAGCCCACGGACAACCCTCTATGGCTACACCTTC.

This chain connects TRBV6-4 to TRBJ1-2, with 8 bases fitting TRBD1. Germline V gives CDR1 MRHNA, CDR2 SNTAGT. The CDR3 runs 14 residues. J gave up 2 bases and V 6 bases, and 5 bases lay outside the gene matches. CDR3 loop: CASRASGGNYGYTF. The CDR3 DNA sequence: TGTGCCAGCAGAGCCTCAGGGGGCAACTATGGCTACACCTTC.

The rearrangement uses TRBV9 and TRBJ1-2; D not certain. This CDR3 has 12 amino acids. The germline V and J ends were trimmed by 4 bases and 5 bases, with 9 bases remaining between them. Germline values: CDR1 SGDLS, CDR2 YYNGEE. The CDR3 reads CASSSTQYGYTF. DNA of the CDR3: TGTGCCAGCAGCTCTACCCAATATGGCTACACCTTC.

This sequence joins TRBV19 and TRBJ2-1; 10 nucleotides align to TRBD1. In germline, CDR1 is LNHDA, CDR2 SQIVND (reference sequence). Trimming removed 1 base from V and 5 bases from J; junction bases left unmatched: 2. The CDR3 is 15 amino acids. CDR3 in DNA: TGTGCCAGTAGTATAGCCGGGACAGGGGACAATGAGCAGTTCTTC. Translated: CASSIAGTGDNEQFF. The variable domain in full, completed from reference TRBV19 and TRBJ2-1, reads DGGITQSPKYLFRKEGQNVTLSCEQNLNHDAMYWYRQDPGQGLRLIYYSQIVNDFQKGDIAEGYSVSREKKESFPLTVTSAQKNPTAFYLCASSIAGTGDNEQFFGPGTRLTVL.

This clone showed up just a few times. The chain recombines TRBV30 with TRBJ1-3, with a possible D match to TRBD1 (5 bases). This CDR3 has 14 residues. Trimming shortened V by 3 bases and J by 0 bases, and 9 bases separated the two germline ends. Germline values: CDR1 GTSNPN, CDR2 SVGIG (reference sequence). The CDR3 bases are TGTGCCTGGAGGGAGGGGCTCTCTGGAAACACCATATATTTT. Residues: CAWREGLSGNTIYF.

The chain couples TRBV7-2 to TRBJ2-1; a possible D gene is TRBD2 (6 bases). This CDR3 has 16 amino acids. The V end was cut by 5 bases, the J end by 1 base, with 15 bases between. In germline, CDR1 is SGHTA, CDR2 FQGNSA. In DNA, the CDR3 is TGTGCCAGCAGCCCCGCGGGGACCCAATCCTACAATGAGCAGTTCTTC. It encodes CASSPAGTQSYNEQFF.

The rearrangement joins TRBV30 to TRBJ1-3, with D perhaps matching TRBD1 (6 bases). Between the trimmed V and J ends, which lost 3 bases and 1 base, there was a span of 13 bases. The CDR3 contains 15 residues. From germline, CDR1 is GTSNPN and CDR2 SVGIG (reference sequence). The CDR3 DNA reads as TGTGCCTGGAGAAGACCGGGACAATCTGGAAACACCATATATTTT. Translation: CAWRRPGQSGNTIYF.

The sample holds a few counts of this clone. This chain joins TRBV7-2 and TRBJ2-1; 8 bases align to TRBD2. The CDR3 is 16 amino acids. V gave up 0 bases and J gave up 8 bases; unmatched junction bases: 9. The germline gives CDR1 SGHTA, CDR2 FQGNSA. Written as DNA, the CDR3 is TGTGCCAGCAGCTTAGCCGGCCGCAGCGGGAGCTATGAGCAGTTCTTC. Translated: CASSLAGRSGSYEQFF.

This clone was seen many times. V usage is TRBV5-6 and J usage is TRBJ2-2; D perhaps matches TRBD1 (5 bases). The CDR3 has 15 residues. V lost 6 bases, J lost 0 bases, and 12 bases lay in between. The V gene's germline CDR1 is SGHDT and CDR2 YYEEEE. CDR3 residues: CASTTATANTGELFF. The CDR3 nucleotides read TGTGCCAGCACCACCGCGACAGCGAACACCGGGGAGCTGTTTTTT.

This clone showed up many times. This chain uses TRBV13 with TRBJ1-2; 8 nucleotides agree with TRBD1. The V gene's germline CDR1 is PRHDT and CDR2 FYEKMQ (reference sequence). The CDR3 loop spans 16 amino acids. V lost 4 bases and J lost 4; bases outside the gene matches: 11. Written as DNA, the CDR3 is TGTGCCAGCAGCTCAAAAGGTCAGGGGGCTGGCTATGGCTACACCTTC. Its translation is CASSSKGQGAGYGYTF.

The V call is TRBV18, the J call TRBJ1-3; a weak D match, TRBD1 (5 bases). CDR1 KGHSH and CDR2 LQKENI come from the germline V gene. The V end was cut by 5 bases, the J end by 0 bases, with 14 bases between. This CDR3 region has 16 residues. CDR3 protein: CASSVDRDFSGNTIYF. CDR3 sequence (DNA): TGTGCCAGCTCAGTAGACAGAGACTTCTCTGGAAACACCATATATTTT. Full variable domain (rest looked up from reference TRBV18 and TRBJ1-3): NAGVMQNPRHLVRRRGQEARLRCSPMKGHSHVYWYRQLPEEGLKFMVYLQKENIIDESGMPKERFSAEFPKEGPSILRIQQVVRGDSAAYFCASSVDRDFSGNTIYFGEGSWLTVV.

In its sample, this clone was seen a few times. The CDR3 DNA is TGTGCCAGCAGCTCGGGGGGAGGAGACGAAAAACTGTTTTTT. It encodes CASSSGGGDEKLFF. This chain links TRBV7-2 with TRBJ1-4; D is possibly TRBD1 (5 bases). Trimming pared 4 bases from V and 8 bases from J, leaving 14 bases between. CDR1 and CDR2 (germline): SGHTA, FQGNSA. This CDR3 region has 14 residues.

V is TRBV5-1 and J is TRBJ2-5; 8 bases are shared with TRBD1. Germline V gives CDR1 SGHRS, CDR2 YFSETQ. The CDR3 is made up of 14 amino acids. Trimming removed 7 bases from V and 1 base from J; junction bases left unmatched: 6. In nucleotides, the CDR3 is TGCGCCAGCGGCTCAACAGGGGGCCAAGAGACCCAGTACTTC. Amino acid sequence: CASGSTGGQETQYF.

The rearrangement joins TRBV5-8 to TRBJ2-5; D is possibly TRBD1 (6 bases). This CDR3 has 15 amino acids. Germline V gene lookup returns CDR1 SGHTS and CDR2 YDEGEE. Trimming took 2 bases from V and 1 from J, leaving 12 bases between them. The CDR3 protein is CASSFGKGGQETQYF. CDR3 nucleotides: TGTGCCAGCAGCTTTGGTAAAGGGGGCCAAGAGACCCAGTACTTC. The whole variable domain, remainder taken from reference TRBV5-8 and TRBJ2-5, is EAGVTQSPTHLIKTRGQQATLRCSPISGHTSVYWYQQALGLGLQFLLWYDEGEERNRGNFPPRFSGRQFPNYSSELNVNALELEDSALYLCASSFGKGGQETQYFGPGTRLLVL.

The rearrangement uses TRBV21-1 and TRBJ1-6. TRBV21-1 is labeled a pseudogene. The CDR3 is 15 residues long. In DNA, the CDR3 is TGTGCCAGTCTGGCCGCGGTAGTTCCCAATTCACCCCTCCACTTT. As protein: CASLAAVVPNSPLHF.

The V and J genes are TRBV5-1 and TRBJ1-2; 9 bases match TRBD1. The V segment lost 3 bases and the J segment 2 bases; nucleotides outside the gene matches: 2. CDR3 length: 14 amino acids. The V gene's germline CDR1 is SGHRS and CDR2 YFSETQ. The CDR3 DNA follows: TGCGCCAGCAGCTCCGGGACAGGGAACTATGGCTACACCTTC. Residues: CASSSGTGNYGYTF.